These 22 T cell receptor beta chains were sequenced from one sample in a study of memory CD4+ T cells and cytomegalovirus serostatus. Sequenced by immunoSEQ multiplex PCR; TCRdb stores in-frame clones only, minus some. Of 40,000 to 55,000 clones in the sample, roughly three quarters were seen once. Single viable CD3+CD4+CD8-CD45RO+ cells were sorted as the memory CD4+ T cells. Input material: memory CD4+ T cells from blood. These receptors were obtained from an adult in good health and CMV-seronegative.

V gene TRBV25-1 combines with J gene TRBJ2-3; 10 bases line up with TRBD2. Germline V gene data show CDR1 as MGHDK and CDR2 as SYGVNS. This CDR3 spans 16 amino acids. Unmatched junction bases numbered 5, after V lost 3 bases and J lost 2 bases. CDR3 residues: CASSDPGTSVTDTQYF. Written as DNA, the CDR3 is TGTGCCAGCAGTGACCCCGGGACTAGCGTCACAGATACGCAGTATTTT.

The V call is TRBV7-2, the J call TRBJ1-2; 9 bases are shared with TRBD1. In germline, CDR1 is SGHTA, CDR2 FQGNSA. CDR3 length: 15 amino acids. V gave up 2 bases and J gave up 7 bases; unmatched junction bases: 8. The CDR3 spells CASSLKSGTGFGYTF. The CDR3 nucleotides are TGTGCCAGCAGCTTAAAGTCTGGGACAGGGTTTGGCTACACCTTC.

CDR3 bases: TGTGCCAGCCAGACCCTCACGGGTATAGATACGCAGTATTTT. Translating gives CASQTLTGIDTQYF. The chain joins TRBV6-1 to TRBJ2-3; D is ambiguous. CDR1 MNHNS and CDR2 SASEGT come from the germline V gene. This CDR3 comprises 14 residues. Trimming cost V 8 bases and J 5 bases, with 17 bases left between them.

The rearrangement uses TRBV30 and TRBJ2-2; TRBD2 matches 11 bases. Germline V gene data show CDR1 as GTSNPN and CDR2 as SVGIG (reference sequence). The CDR3 extends over 14 amino acids. V lost 7 bases, J lost 4 bases, and 5 bases stayed unmatched. CDR3: CAFSGRAGTGELFF. Written as DNA, the CDR3 is TGTGCCTTTAGCGGGAGGGCGGGCACCGGGGAGCTGTTTTTT.

The V call is TRBV6-1, the J call TRBJ1-3, with unresolved D. CDR3 length: 13 amino acids. The germline V gene has CDR1 MNHNS and CDR2 SASEGT. V shed 8 bases and J shed 0 bases, with 8 bases lying between them. The CDR3 DNA reads TGTGCCAGCCTCAGTTTCTCTGGAAACACCATATATTTT. Its protein product is CASLSFSGNTIYF.

Concerning this clone: Other nucleotide sequences from this sample produce the same CDR3. V is TRBV28 and J is TRBJ1-4; D gene ambiguous. CDR1 and CDR2 (germline): MDHEN, SYDVKM. The V end lost 2 bases, the J end lost 4 bases, and 8 bases lay between the germline ends. CDR3 length: 14 amino acids. The CDR3 loop is CASSLGGINEKLFF. The CDR3 nucleotides are TGTGCCAGCAGTTTAGGTGGAATTAATGAAAAACTGTTTTTT.

A note on this clone: Additional DNA sequences in this sample encode the identical CDR3. This chain joins TRBV5-4 and TRBJ2-3, with D maybe TRBD2 (7 bases). The CDR3 spans 15 residues. In germline, CDR1 is SGHNT, CDR2 YYREEE (reference sequence). The V and J ends lost 0 bases and 1 base respectively, with 9 bases between them. CDR3 DNA sequence: TGTGCCAGCAGCTTGGTAGGGGGGGGCACAGATACGCAGTATTTT. Encoded protein: CASSLVGGGTDTQYF. The full variable domain, in which reference TRBV5-4 and TRBJ2-3 provide the parts outside the CDR3, is ETGVTQSPTHLIKTRGQQVTLRCSSQSGHNTVSWYQQALGQGPQFIFQYYREEENGRGNFPPRFSGLQFPNYSSELNVNALELDDSALYLCASSLVGGGTDTQYFGPGTRLTVL.

For the CDR3, the DNA is TGTGCCAGCAGCTTTAGCGGTCTTAATGAAAAACTGTTTTTT. Translating it yields CASSFSGLNEKLFF. The V gene is TRBV11-3, the J gene TRBJ1-4; D ambiguous. The germline V and J ends were trimmed by 3 bases and 4 bases, with 9 bases remaining between them. The CDR3 extends over 14 amino acids. CDR1 and CDR2 (germline): SGHNT, YENEEA.

This clone was observed a few times. The DNA for the CDR3 is TGTGCCAGCAGTTACGGAACAGGGAAGGCTGGCTACACCTTC. Its translation: CASSYGTGKAGYTF. This chain connects TRBV6-5 to TRBJ1-2; the D gene is possibly TRBD1 (6 bases). Trimming stripped 2 bases from V and 7 bases from J, with 14 bases between. Germline-derived CDR1 and CDR2 are MNHEY and SVGAGI. The CDR3 sequence is 14 residues long.

V and J are TRBV5-8 and TRBJ1-2; a possible D gene is TRBD1 (6 bases). Germline V CDR1 and CDR2: SGHTS, YDEGEE. This CDR3 has 15 amino acids. The V and J ends lost 0 bases and 3 bases respectively, with 12 bases between them. Written as DNA, the CDR3 is TGTGCCAGCAGCTTGGCTCCGGGGGCGGACTATGGCTACACCTTC. Amino acids: CASSLAPGADYGYTF.

This rearrangement joins TRBV18 to TRBJ2-7; D uncertain. Per germline, CDR1 KGHSH and CDR2 LQKENI. The CDR3 loop spans 12 amino acids. Trimming took off 6 bases at V and 3 bases at J, with 9 bases between the two ends. The CDR3 reads CASSPDNYEQYF. For the CDR3, the DNA is TGTGCCAGCTCCCCAGACAACTACGAGCAGTACTTC.

The J gene is TRBJ2-1, the V gene TRBV30; D unclear. Germline CDR1 is GTSNPN and CDR2 is SVGIG (reference sequence). The CDR3 length is 13 residues. The germline V and J ends were trimmed by 1 base and 6 bases, with 10 bases remaining between them. The CDR3 nucleotides are TGTGCCTGGAGTGCCGCCCGGAGCAATGAGCAGTTCTTC. It is translated as CAWSAARSNEQFF.

V and J are TRBV7-9 and TRBJ2-5; TRBD2 might be the D (6 bases). The germline V gene has CDR1 SEHNR and CDR2 FQNEAQ (reference sequence). The CDR3 length is 15 residues. Trimming shortened V by 1 base and J by 9 bases, and 18 bases separated the two germline ends. The CDR3 coding sequence is TGTGCCAGCAGCTTAGACAGCGGGTTTTTTACGTCCCAGTACTTC. Its protein is CASSLDSGFFTSQYF.

The rearrangement uses TRBV14 and TRBJ2-7; 12 positions agree with TRBD1. Looked up from germline, CDR1 is SGHDN and CDR2 is FVKESK. Losses at the gene ends were 1 base for V and 6 bases for J; bases not matched to a gene: 10. The CDR3 spans 17 residues. The CDR3 protein is CASSQGSGDRGRGEQYF. DNA for the CDR3: TGTGCCAGCAGCCAAGGTTCAGGGGACAGGGGGCGCGGCGAGCAGTACTTC.

This sequence joins TRBV2 and TRBJ1-1, with D perhaps matching TRBD1 (5 bases). V gave up 4 bases and J gave up 5 bases, with 17 bases separating them. Per the germline V gene, CDR1 is SNHLY and CDR2 is FYNNEI. This CDR3 has 15 residues. CDR3 nucleotides: TGTGCCAGCAGTGGGGACGCAGGGCGGCGGACTGAAGCTTTCTTT. Its protein is CASSGDAGRRTEAFF.

The chain couples TRBV6-1 to TRBJ2-7, with a possible D match to TRBD2 (6 bases). The V gene's germline CDR1 is MNHNS and CDR2 SASEGT. The CDR3 sequence is 13 residues long. The V and J ends lost 8 bases and 2 bases respectively, with 13 bases between them. The CDR3 DNA sequence: TGTGCCAGCTCCGGGACTCGGGCCTACGAGCAGTACTTC. Encoded protein: CASSGTRAYEQYF.

By frequency in the sample, this clone is medium-sized. The J gene is TRBJ1-4, the V gene TRBV5-4; TRBD1 matches 9 bases. Germline CDR1 and CDR2: SGHNT and YYREEE (reference sequence). The CDR3 has 14 residues. J gave up 6 bases and V 3 bases, and 3 bases lay outside the gene matches. CDR3: CASSSRTGDEKLFF. The DNA of the CDR3 is TGTGCCAGCAGCTCACGGACAGGGGATGAAAAACTGTTTTTT.

The chain joins TRBV11-3 to TRBJ2-5, with 13 bases aligning to TRBD2. This CDR3 is built from 19 residues. With V trimmed by 5 bases and J by 3 bases, 15 bases remained unmatched. Germline V lookup: CDR1 SGHNT, CDR2 YENEEA. The DNA for the CDR3 is TGTGCCAGCAGCCCTATCGCGGGGACTAGCGGGACTAGGGAAGAGACCCAGTACTTC. It yields the protein CASSPIAGTSGTREETQYF.

The chain is built from TRBV18 and TRBJ2-5; D is possibly TRBD1 (6 bases). The V and J ends lost 3 bases and 4 bases respectively, with 12 bases between them. This CDR3 contains 14 residues. Germline CDR1 is KGHSH and CDR2 is LQKENI. The CDR3: CASSPTGYGETQYF. In nucleotides, the CDR3 is TGTGCCAGCTCACCCACAGGGTATGGAGAGACCCAGTACTTC. Variable domain in full (rest from reference TRBV18 and TRBJ2-5): NAGVMQNPRHLVRRRGQEARLRCSPMKGHSHVYWYRQLPEEGLKFMVYLQKENIIDESGMPKERFSAEFPKEGPSILRIQQVVRGDSAAYFCASSPTGYGETQYFGPGTRLLVL.

The rearrangement links TRBV19 to TRBJ1-1; no clear D gene. The length of the CDR3 is 14 residues. Germline-derived CDR1 and CDR2 are LNHDA and SQIVND (reference sequence). V was trimmed by 3 bases and J by 0 bases, leaving 8 bases between them. CDR3 coding DNA: TGTGCCAGTAGTATGGGTAGACTGAACACTGAAGCTTTCTTT. Residues: CASSMGRLNTEAFF.

V is TRBV6-5 and J is TRBJ2-7, with 7 bases fitting TRBD2. The CDR3 length is 14 residues. CDR1 MNHEY and CDR2 SVGAGI come from the germline V gene. Trimming cost V 6 bases and J 1 base; bases outside gene matches: 6. The CDR3 loop is CASSRLARSYEQYF. In nucleotides, the CDR3 is TGTGCCAGCAGCCGACTAGCTAGATCCTACGAGCAGTACTTC.

This clone was found a few times. The chain employs TRBV28 and TRBJ2-1; weak D call: TRBD2 (5 bases). V was clipped by 4 bases and J by 6 bases, with 10 bases between them. The CDR3 extends over 13 amino acids. Germline CDR1 and CDR2: MDHEN and SYDVKM. The CDR3 is CASSSSPFNEQFF. Written as DNA, the CDR3 is TGTGCCAGCAGTTCTAGCCCGTTCAATGAGCAGTTCTTC.